Described below is a single TCR beta chain sequence and its context. As yet, its antigen is unknown. The data stem from a study of blood T cells in healthy people across ages. Study-level points and caveats: In long-lived donors, naive CD4+ cell counts and diversity exceeded those of aged donors.

This CDR3 comprises 15 residues. Germline-derived CDR1 and CDR2 are SGHNT and YENEEA. The V and J ends lost 0 bases and 0 bases respectively, with 7 bases between them. Combining a sample-barcoded 5' primer with a J-beta primer mix, a second PCR ran for 7 to 11 cycles. TCRdb called the 5' RACE reads again in MiXCR, with one record for every CDR3 protein. Among about 1.8 million distinct CDR3 sequences listed, about 49% were seen once. This receptor was obtained from a woman aged 35 to 49 in good health. The V and J genes are TRBV11-3 and TRBJ2-3, with no clear D. The sample consisted of blood. CDR3 DNA sequence: TGTGCCAGCAGCTTAGACTTCCCTAGCACAGATACGCAGTATTTT. Its protein product is CASSLDFPSTDTQYF.